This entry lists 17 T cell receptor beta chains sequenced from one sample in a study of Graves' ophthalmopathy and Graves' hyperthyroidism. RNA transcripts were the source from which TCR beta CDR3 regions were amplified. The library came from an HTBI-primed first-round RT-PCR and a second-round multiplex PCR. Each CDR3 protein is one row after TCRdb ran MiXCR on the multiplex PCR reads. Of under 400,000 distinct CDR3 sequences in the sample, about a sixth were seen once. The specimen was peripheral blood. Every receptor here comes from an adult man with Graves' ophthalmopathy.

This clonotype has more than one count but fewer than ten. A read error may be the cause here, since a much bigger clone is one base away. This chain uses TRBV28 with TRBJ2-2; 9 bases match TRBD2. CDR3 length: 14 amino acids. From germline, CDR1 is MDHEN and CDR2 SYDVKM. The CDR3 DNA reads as TGTGCCAGCAGTGCTACCTCGGCTAGCGGGGAGCCGTTTTTT. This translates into CASSATSASGEPFF.

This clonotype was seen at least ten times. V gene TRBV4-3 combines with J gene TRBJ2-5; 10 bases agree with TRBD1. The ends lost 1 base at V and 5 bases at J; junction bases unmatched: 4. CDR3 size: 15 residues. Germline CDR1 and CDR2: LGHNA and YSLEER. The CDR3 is CASSQAGTGAETQYF. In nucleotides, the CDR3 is TGCGCCAGCAGCCAAGCGGGGACAGGGGCCGAGACCCAGTACTTC.

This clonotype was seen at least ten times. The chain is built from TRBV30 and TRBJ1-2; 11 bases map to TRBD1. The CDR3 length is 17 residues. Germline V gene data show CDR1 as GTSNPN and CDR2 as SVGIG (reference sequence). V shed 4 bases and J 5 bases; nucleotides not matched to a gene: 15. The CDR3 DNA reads TGTGCCTGGAAAAGCGGGACAGGGGGAGGCTTGGGGTATGGCTACACCTTC. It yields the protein CAWKSGTGGGLGYGYTF.

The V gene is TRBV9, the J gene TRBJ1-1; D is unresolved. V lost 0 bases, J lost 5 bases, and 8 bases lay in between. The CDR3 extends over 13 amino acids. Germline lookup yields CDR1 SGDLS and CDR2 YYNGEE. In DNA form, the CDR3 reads TGTGCCAGCAGCGTAGAATTGAGGACTGAAGCTTTCTTT. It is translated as CASSVELRTEAFF.

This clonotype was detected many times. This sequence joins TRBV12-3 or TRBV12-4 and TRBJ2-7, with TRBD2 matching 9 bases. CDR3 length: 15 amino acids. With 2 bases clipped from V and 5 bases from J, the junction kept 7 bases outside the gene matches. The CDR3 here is CASSLRGLAIHEQYF. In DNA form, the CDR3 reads TGTGCCAGCAGTTTAAGGGGACTAGCAATCCACGAGCAGTACTTC.

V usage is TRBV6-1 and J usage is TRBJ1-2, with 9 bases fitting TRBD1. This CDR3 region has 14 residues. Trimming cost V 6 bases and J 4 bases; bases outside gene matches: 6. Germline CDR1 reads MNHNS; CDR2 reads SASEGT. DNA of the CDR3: TGTGCCAGCAGAGGGACAGGGCATCCCTATGGCTACACCTTC. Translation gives CASRGTGHPYGYTF.

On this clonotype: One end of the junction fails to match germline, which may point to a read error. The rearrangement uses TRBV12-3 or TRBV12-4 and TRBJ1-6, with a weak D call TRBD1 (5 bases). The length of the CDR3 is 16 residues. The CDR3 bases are TGTGCCAGCAGTTCCTCGCAGGGAGGTCATAATTCATCCCTCCACTTT. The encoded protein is CASSSSQGGHNSSLHF.

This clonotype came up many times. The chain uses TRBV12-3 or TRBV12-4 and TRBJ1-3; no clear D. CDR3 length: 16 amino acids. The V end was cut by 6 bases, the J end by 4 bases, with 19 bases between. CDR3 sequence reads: CASRPDGFSGGNTIYF. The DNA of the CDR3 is TGTGCCAGCAGGCCCGACGGGTTCTCTGGAGGAAACACCATATATTTT.

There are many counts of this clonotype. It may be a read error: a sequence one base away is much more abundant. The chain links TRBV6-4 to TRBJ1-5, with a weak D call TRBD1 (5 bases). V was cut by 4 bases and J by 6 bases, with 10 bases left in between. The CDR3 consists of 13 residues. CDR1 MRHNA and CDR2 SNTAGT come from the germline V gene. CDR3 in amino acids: CASSGGRGQPQHF. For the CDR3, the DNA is TGTGCCAGCAGTGGCGGGAGGGGTCAGCCCCAGCATTTT.

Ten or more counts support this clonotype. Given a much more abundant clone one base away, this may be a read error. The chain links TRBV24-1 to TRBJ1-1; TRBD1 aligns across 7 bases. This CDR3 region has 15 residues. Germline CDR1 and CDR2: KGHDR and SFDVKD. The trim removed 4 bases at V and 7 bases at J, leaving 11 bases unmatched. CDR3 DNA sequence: TGTGCCACCAGTGAGAGTACAGGGGTTGGCGTTGAAGCTTTCTTT. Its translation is CATSESTGVGVEAFF.

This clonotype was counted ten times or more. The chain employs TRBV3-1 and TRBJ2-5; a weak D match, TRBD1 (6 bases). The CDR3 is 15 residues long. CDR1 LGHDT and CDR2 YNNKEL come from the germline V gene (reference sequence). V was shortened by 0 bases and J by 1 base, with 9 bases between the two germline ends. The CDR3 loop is CASSQDNRAQETQYF. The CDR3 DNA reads TGTGCCAGCAGCCAAGATAACAGGGCCCAAGAGACCCAGTACTTC.

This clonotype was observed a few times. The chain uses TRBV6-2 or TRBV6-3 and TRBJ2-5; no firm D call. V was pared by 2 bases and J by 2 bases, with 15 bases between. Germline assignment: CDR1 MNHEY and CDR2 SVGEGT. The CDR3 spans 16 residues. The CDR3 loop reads CASSYLGPPYQETQYF. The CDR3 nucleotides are TGTGCCAGCAGTTACCTCGGTCCGCCTTATCAAGAGACCCAGTACTTC.

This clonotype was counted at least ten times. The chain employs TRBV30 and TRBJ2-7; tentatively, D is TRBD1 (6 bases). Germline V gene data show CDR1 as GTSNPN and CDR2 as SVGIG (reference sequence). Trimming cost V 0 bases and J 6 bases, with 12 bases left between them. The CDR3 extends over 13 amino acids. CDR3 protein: CAWSVAGAVEQYF. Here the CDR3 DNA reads TGTGCCTGGAGTGTTGCAGGGGCGGTCGAGCAGTACTTC.

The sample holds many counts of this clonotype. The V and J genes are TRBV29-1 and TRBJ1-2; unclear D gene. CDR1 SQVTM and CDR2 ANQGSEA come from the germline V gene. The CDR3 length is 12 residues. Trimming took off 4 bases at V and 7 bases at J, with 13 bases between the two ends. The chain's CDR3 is CSVVVGVRGYTF. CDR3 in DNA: TGCAGCGTTGTAGTTGGTGTCCGTGGCTACACCTTC. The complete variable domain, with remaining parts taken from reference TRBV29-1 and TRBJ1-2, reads SAVISQKPSRDICQRGTSLTIQCQVDSQVTMMFWYRQQPGQSLTLIATANQGSEATYESGFVIDKFPISRPNLTFSTLTVSNMSPEDSSIYLCSVVVGVRGYTFGSGTRLTVV.

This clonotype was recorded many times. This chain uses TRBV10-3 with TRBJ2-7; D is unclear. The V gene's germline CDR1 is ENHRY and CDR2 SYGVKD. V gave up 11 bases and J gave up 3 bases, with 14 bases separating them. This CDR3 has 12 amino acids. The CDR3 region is CASTSSSYEQYF. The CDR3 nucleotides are TGTGCCTCAACCTCCAGTAGCTACGAGCAGTACTTC.

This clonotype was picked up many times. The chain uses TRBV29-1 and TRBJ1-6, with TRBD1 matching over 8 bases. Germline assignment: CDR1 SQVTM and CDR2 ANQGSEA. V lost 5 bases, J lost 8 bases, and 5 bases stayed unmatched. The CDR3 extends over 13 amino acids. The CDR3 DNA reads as TGCAGCGTTTCAACAGGGGGAGATTCACCCCTCCACTTT. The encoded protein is CSVSTGGDSPLHF.

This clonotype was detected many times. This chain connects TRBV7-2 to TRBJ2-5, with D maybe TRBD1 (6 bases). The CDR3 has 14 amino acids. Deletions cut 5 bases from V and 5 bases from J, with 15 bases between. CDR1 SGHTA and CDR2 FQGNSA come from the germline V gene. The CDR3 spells CASSINRAVETQYF. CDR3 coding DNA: TGTGCCAGCAGCATCAACAGGGCTGTGGAGACCCAGTACTTC.